This T cell receptor (beta chain) came from a study of CD8+ T cells in alopecia areata. Treatment described: oral pan-JAK inhibitor, 5-10 mg twice daily. Obtained from alopecia areata patients were lesional scalp punch biopsies along with peripheral blood. With respect to this clone: Its target is unknown.

General study results and limits: Numerous expanded lesional clones remained in scalp and blood during tofacitinib. Normal scalp showed lower clonality than lesional scalp, especially alopecia totalis/universalis.

The CDR3 sequence is 15 residues long. The V gene end was trimmed by 8 bases and the J gene end by 1 base; junction bases not matched to a gene: 7. Germline values: CDR1 MNHEY, CDR2 SMNVEV (reference sequence). In each case, RNA was isolated and then reverse transcribed into cDNA as the sequencing template. Assay: immunoSEQ multiplex PCR; the TCRdb copy retains only in-frame clones and omits some. The table shows about 130,000 clones, with about 51% occurring only once. This chain uses TRBV27 with TRBJ2-5; TRBD2 agrees at 10 bases. This clonotype originated in a human donor with alopecia areata. Sequenced material: CD8+ T cells sorted from blood, taken at week 4, from a patient treated with tofacitinib. CDR3 sequence reads: CASWGLAGGQETQYF. The CDR3, as DNA: TGTGCCAGCTGGGGGTTAGCGGGGGGCCAAGAGACCCAGTACTTC.